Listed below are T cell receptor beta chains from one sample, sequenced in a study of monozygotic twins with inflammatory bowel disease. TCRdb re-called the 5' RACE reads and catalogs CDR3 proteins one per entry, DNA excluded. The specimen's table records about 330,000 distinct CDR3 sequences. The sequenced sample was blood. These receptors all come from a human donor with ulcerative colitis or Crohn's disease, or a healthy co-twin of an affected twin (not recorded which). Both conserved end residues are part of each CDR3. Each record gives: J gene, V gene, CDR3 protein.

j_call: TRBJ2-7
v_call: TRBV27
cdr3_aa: CASSLWVRSEQYF

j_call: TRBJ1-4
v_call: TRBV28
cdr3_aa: CASSLLLAGKTVEKLFF

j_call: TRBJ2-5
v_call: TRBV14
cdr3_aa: CASSRGHQETQYF

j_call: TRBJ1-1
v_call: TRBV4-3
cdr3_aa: CASSQDTGRWGEAFF

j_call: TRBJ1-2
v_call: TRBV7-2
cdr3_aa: CASSPSVGPNYGYTF

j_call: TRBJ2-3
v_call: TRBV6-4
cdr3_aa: CASSESGYTQYF

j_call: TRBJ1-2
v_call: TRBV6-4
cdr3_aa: CASSDSPDGWGQNHGYTF

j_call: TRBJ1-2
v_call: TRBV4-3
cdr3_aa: CASSQDARGVGYTF

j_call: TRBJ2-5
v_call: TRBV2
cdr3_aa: CASSVNRVEETQYF

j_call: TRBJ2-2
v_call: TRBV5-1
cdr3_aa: CASSLGTGGNTGELFF

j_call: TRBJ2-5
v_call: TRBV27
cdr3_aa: CASKSGYQETQYF

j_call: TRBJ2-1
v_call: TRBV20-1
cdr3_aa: CSASQLPYSYNEQFF

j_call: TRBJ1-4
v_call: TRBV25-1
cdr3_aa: CASSDLGGSKEKLFF

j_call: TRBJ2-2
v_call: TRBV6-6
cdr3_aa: CASSSQANTGELFF

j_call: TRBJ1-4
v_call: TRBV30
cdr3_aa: CAWAGHRGSKLFF

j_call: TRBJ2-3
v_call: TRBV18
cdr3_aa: CASSLVAGGATDTQYF

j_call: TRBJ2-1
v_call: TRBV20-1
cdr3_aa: CSARDSGGYASYNEQFF

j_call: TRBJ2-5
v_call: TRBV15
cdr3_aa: CATSSQRQLQETQYF

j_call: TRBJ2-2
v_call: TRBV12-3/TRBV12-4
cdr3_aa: CASSLWGPGELFF

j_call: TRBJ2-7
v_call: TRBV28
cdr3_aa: CASVSRLFSSYEQYF

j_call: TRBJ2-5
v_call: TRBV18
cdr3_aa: CASSPPSKRQETQYF

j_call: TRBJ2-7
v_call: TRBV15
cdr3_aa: CATSPRTGAYEQYF

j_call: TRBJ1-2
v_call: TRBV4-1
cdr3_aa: CASSQVPRQGHGYTF

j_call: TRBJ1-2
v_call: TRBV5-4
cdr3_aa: CASSSFKQTDGGYGYTF

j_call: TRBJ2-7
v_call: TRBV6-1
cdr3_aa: CASRNRGPSYEQYF

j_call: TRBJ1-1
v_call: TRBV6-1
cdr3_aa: CASSPTATGRLNTEAFF

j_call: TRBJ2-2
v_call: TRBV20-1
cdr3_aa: CSARPTSAYWITGELFF

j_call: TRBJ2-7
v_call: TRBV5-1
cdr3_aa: CASTPGGTYEQYF

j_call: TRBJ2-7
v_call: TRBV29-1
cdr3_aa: CSVEVTAGTYEQYF

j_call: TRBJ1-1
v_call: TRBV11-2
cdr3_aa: CASSSRDGSEAFF

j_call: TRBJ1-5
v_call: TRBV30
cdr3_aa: CAWTSDRNKGNQPQHF

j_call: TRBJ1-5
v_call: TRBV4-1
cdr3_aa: CASSQDLGIAQPQHF

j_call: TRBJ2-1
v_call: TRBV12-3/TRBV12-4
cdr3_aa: CASSPIAEGPNNEQFF

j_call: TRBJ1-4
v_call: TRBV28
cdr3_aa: CASTGTRGTPLKLFF

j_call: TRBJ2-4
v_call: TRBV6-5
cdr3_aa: CASSYAGGFAKNIQYF

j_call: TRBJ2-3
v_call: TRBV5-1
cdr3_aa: CASSLTGLAGGSTDTQYF

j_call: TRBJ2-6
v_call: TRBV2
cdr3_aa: CASRLAGANVLTF

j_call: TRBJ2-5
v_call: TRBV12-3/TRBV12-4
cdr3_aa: CASRATNQETQYF

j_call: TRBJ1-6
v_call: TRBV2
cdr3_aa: CASSEAQGWAPLHF

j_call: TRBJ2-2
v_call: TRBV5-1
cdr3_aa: CASSSTGNTGELFF

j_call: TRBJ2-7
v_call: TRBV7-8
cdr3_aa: CASVLSQGNEQYF

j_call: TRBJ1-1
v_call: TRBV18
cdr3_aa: CASSPGGATYTEAFF

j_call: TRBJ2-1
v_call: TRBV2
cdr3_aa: CASSEGLATIDNEQFF

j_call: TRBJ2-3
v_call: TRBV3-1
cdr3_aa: CASSLIQDTQYF

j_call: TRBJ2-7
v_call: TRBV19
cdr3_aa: CASSISPGLAGYEQYF

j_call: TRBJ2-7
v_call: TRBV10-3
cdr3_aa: CAISGNSLGEQYF

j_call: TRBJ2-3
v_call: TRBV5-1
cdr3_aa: CASSLVAGDTDTQYF

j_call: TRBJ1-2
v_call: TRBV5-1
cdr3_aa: CASSSTGGKDGYTF

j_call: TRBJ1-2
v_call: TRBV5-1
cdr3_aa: CASSLSGENYGYTF

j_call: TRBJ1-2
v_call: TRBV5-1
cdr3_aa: CASSPDSPYGYTF

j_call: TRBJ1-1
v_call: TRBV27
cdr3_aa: CASRLTGGENTEAFF

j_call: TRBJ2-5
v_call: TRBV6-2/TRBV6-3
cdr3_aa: CASRAGTGDVWETQYF

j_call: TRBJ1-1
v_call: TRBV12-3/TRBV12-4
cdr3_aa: CASSLLTGKNTEAFF

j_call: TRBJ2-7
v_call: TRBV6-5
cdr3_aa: CASSYNSGGYYEQYF

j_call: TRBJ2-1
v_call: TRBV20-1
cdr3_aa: CSARDPGAPYNEQFF

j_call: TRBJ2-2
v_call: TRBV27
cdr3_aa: CASSHEEITGELFF

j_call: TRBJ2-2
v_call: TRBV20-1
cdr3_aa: CSASGLRNTGELFF

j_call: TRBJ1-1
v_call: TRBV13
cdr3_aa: CASSLLRNTEAFF